This T cell receptor (beta chain) was profiled in a study of blood T cells in healthy people across ages. Study summary: Capture by template switching was about one barcoded beta molecule per two T cells.

Only a few counts were recorded for this clonotype. Per germline, CDR1 MNHNY and CDR2 SVGAGI (reference sequence). The CDR3 runs 16 residues. Between the trimmed V and J ends, which lost 10 bases and 5 bases, there was a span of 24 bases. It was with a sample-barcoded 5' primer and a J-beta primer mix that a second PCR of about 7 to 12 cycles was run. TCRdb processed the 5' RACE reads anew with MiXCR; each CDR3 protein has one entry. In the table there are under 1,100,000 distinct CDR3 sequences, less than 25% of which are singletons. The same sample was also used in a study of T cells of mothers and their children.

This clonotype was sampled from a girl aged 2 to 10 in good health. The sequencing input was blood. The rearrangement uses TRBV6-6 and TRBJ2-1; TRBD2 is a possible D gene (5 bases). The CDR3 DNA reads TGTGCCACCAGCGGAAGAGGGAAAAACCGGAACAATGAGCAGTTCTTC. Amino acids: CATSGRGKNRNNEQFF.